What follows is one TCR beta chain and its context. The germline gives CDR1 SSHAT, CDR2 FNYEAQ (reference sequence). This CDR3 has 14 residues. V lost 5 bases and J lost 7, with 16 bases in between. Method: immunoSEQ multiplex PCR; TCRdb's copy keeps in-frame clones and lacks some. The sample holds around 250,000 clones, roughly 89% seen once. The source of the sample is a study of blood T cell repertoires in COVID-19. Overall study context: In each case, the material was cDNA or gDNA derived from T cells, B-cell-depleted T cells, or PBMCs.

The sample comprised peripheral blood. The chain joins TRBV7-7 to TRBJ2-3, with D maybe TRBD2 (6 bases). This receptor was taken from a woman between 40 and 50 years old who had recovered from COVID-19. CDR3 sequence (DNA): TGTGCCAGCAGCCCCTCCGGGACTTCCAATACGCAGTATTTT. It yields the protein CASSPSGTSNTQYF.